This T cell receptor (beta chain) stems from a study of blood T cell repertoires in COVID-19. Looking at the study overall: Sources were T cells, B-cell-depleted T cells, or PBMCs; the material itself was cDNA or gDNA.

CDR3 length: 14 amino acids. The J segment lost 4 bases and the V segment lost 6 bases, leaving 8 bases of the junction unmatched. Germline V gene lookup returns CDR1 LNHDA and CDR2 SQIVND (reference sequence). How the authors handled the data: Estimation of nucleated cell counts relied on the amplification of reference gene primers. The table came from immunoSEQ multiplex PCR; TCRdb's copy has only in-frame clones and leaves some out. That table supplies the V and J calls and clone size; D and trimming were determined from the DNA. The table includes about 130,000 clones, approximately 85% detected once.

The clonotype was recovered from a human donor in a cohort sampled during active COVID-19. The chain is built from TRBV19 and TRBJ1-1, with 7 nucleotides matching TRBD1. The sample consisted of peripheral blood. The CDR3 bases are TGTGCCAGTAGCTTGTCAGGGGGGACCACTGAAGCTTTCTTT. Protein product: CASSLSGGTTEAFF.